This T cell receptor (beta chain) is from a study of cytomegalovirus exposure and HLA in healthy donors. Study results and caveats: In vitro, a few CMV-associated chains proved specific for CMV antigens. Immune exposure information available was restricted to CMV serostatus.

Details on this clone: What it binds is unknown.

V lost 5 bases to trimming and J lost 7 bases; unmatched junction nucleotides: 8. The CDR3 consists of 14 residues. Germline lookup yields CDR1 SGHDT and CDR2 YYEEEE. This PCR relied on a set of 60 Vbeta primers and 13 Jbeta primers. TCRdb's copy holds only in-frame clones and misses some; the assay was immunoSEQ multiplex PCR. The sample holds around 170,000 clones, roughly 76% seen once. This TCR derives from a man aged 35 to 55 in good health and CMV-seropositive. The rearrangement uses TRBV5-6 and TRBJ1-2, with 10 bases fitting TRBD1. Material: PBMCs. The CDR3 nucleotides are TGTGCCAGCAGTTACACGACAGGGGGCGGTGGCTACACCTTC. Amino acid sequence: CASSYTTGGGGYTF.